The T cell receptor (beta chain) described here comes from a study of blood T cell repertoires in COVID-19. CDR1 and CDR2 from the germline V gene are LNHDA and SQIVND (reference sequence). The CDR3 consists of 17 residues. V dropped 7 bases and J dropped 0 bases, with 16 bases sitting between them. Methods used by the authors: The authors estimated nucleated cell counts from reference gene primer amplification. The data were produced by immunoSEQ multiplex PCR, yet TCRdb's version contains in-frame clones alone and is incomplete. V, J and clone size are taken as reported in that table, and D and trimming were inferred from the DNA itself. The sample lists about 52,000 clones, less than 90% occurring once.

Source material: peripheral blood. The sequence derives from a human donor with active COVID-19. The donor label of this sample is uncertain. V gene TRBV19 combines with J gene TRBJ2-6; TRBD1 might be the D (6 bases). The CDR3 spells CASNNPDRNSGANVLTF. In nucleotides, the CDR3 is TGTGCCAGTAATAACCCAGACAGGAACTCTGGGGCCAACGTCCTGACTTTC.